This T cell receptor (beta chain) was identified during a study of T cell changes during pregnancy in multiple sclerosis. The table came from immunoSEQ multiplex PCR; TCRdb's copy has only in-frame clones and leaves some out. The profile shows tens of thousands of clones, around 90% of them singletons. V lost 5 bases to trimming and J lost 8 bases; unmatched junction nucleotides: 6. There are 13 residues in the CDR3. From germline, CDR1 is SEHNR and CDR2 FQNEAQ (reference sequence). This chain links TRBV7-9 with TRBJ1-3, with 7 bases aligning to TRBD1. The sequences come from CD8+ T cells from peripheral blood mononuclear cells, collected after pregnancy. The clonotype comes from a female donor in good health, enrolled as a control in a pregnancy study. The DNA of the CDR3 is TGTGCCAGCAGCCCCGGGACAGACCACACCATATATTTT. It codes for CASSPGTDHTIYF.